This T cell receptor (beta chain) was found in a study of blood T cells in healthy people across ages. Study-level findings and limits: A strong correlation between TCR beta diversity and naive T cell percentage was seen. The fall in TCR beta diversity per million T cells was roughly linear with age.

The sample holds a few counts of this clonotype. Its antigen is not identified. With a J-beta primer mix and a sample-barcoded 5' primer, a second PCR ran about 6 to 11 cycles. Each CDR3 protein gets one entry after TCRdb re-called the 5' RACE reads with MiXCR. The repertoire holds 450,000 to 650,000 distinct CDR3 sequences, with less than 25% as singletons. These data also featured in a second study, about T cells of mothers and their children. That paper states: The study recruited a few healthy Caucasian mothers and their six children as donors.

The sequenced material came from blood. This TCR was recovered from a boy aged 5-17 years in good health.

The CDR3 nucleotides read TGTGCCAGCAGCTTATTCGGGACCTCTGGGGCCAACGTCCTGACTTTC. Its protein product is CASSLFGTSGANVLTF. The gene calls are TRBV7-2 and TRBJ2-6, with D perhaps TRBD1 or TRBD2 (5 bases each). Trimming cost V 2 bases and J 0 bases, with 8 bases left between them. The V gene's germline CDR1 is SGHTA and CDR2 FQGNSA. The CDR3 is 16 residues long.